A selection of T cell receptor beta chains follows, all from one sample in a study of a mutant IDH1 vaccine in newly diagnosed glioma. What these receptors recognize is not known. This table comes from immunoSEQ multiplex PCR, and its TCRdb copy is limited to in-frame clones, with some not included. This table holds around 61,000 clones, about 79% found once. This specimen consisted of PBMCs, obtained from a glioma patient whose treatment included an IDH1 peptide vaccine. The source of these receptors is a man in his forties or fifties with glioma. CDR3s include the opening cysteine and the closing phenylalanine or tryptophan. D genes are given only for firm matches. Expanded clones get a size class; other rows say once, few or many, or leave the size out.

d_call,v_call,j_call,clone_size,cdr3_nt,cdr3_aa
-,TRBV5-1,TRBJ1-4,-,TGCGCCAGCAGCTCTGGGACGGCTGCAACTAATGAAAAACTGTTTTTT,CASSSGTAATNEKLFF
TRBD1,TRBV4-1,TRBJ1-2,-,TGCGCCAGCAGCCAAGAGGCAGGGGGTGGCGACTATGGCTACACCTTC,CASSQEAGGGDYGYTF
-,TRBV30,TRBJ1-5,few,TGTGCCTGGAGTAAAAAGGCCCCCTTGACCCAGCATTTT,CAWSKKAPLTQHF
TRBD2,TRBV6-6,TRBJ2-3,-,TGTGCCAGCAAGGAATCGGGGGGTACGACAGATACGCAGTATTTT,CASKESGGTTDTQYF
-,TRBV5-8,TRBJ2-1,-,TGTGCCAGCAGCAAGGGACCACGGGATGAGCAGTTCTTC,CASSKGPRDEQFF
-,TRBV27,TRBJ2-1,few,TGTGCCAGCAGTTTTCGTCACTACAATGAGCAGTTCTTC,CASSFRHYNEQFF
-,TRBV6-1,TRBJ1-2,once,TGTGCCAGCAGTGAAGGGACAGCAAACTATGGCTACACCTTC,CASSEGTANYGYTF
TRBD2,TRBV15,TRBJ2-5,-,TGTGCCACCAGCAGACTAGCGGGGAAAGGAGAGACCCAGTACTTC,CATSRLAGKGETQYF
TRBD1,TRBV6-4,TRBJ1-2,-,TGTGCCAGCAGTGACTCGGGGACAGGGGGCCGTGGCTACACCTTC,CASSDSGTGGRGYTF
-,TRBV25-1,TRBJ2-5,-,TGTGCCACCCGAGCGGGTCGAGAGACCCAGTACTTC,CATRAGRETQYF
TRBD1,TRBV9,TRBJ2-5,-,TGTGCCAGCAGCATTGGACAGGGGGTCCAAGAGACCCAGTACTTC,CASSIGQGVQETQYF
-,TRBV11-2,TRBJ1-1,-,TGTGCCAGCAGCTTAGATCGAGGGGAAGCTTTCTTT,CASSLDRGEAFF
-,TRBV5-1,TRBJ2-2,-,TGCGCCAGCAGCTTGACTAGCCACACCGGGGAGCTGTTTTTT,CASSLTSHTGELFF
-,TRBV7-2,TRBJ2-1,-,TGTGCCAGCAGCCAACGAGGGGAAGGCAATGAGCAGTTCTTC,CASSQRGEGNEQFF
TRBD1,TRBV29-1,TRBJ1-4,-,TGCAGCGTTGAAAGGGACAGCGGTGAAAAACTGTTTTTT,CSVERDSGEKLFF
-,TRBV6-1,TRBJ1-5,-,TGTGCCAGCAGTGAAGTACTTTCGAGTGGCCATCAGCCCCAGCATTTT,CASSEVLSSGHQPQHF
-,TRBV27,TRBJ2-2,-,TGTGCCAGCATCCCCAGCAGGGCGCTTCCCGGGGAGCTGTTTTTT,CASIPSRALPGELFF
TRBD2,TRBV4-1,TRBJ2-2,few,TGCGCCAGCAGCCCCGGGGGGAGGGACACCGGGGAGCTGTTTTTT,CASSPGGRDTGELFF
-,TRBV11-3,TRBJ2-7,once,TGTGCCAGCAGCTTAAACTCGCAGGGTCGCGAGCAGTACTTC,CASSLNSQGREQYF
-,TRBV7-9,TRBJ1-3,-,TGTGCCAGCAGCTTACCGGGACGGGAAAACTCTGGAAACACCATATATTTT,CASSLPGRENSGNTIYF
-,TRBV4-1,TRBJ1-1,-,TGCGCCAGCAGCCAAGAAGCCAGGGGTACTGAAGCTTTCTTT,CASSQEARGTEAFF
-,TRBV9,TRBJ2-1,-,TGTGCCAGCAGCGTAGGCGGAATGAGACCCAATGAGCAGTTCTTC,CASSVGGMRPNEQFF
TRBD1,TRBV6-5,TRBJ1-6,-,TGTGCCAGCAGTTACGGGCGCAGGGGGGATTCACCCCTCCACTTT,CASSYGRRGDSPLHF
TRBD2,TRBV19,TRBJ2-7,-,TGTGCCAGTAGCTACAGCGGGGGGGCCTCCGAGCAGTACTTC,CASSYSGGASEQYF
TRBD1,TRBV2,TRBJ1-5,-,TGTGCCAGCAGCGTGACAGGGTTTAGCAATCAGCCCCAGCATTTT,CASSVTGFSNQPQHF
-,TRBV14,TRBJ1-4,-,TGTGCCAGCAGCCCCCCCGGCCTTAATGAAAAACTGTTTTTT,CASSPPGLNEKLFF
TRBD1,TRBV2,TRBJ1-5,few,TGTGCCAGCGGGGGTAGTTCGGGACAGGGGGCAAATCAGCCCCAGCATTTT,CASGGSSGQGANQPQHF
-,TRBV5-4,TRBJ2-1,-,TGTGCCAGCAGCTTGGGGGGGCCAGACAATGAGCAGTTCTTC,CASSLGGPDNEQFF
TRBD1,TRBV10-3,TRBJ2-1,-,TGTGCCATCAGTGATCGGACAGGGGGCAATGAGCAGTTCTTC,CAISDRTGGNEQFF
-,TRBV5-6,TRBJ2-7,-,TGTGCCAGCGGGGAACCCGGGCAGCCGTTCTACGAGCAGTACTTC,CASGEPGQPFYEQYF
-,TRBV19,TRBJ2-1,few,TGTGCCAGTAGTCGGGGTCAGGGGGGCTACAATGAGCAGTTCTTC,CASSRGQGGYNEQFF
TRBD1,TRBV7-9,TRBJ2-7,-,TGTGCCAGCAGCTCGACTACAGGGGCCTACGAGCAGTACTTC,CASSSTTGAYEQYF
-,TRBV5-5,TRBJ1-1,-,TGTGCCAGCAGCCGTCATTCGGAAGAGAACACTGAAGCTTTCTTT,CASSRHSEENTEAFF
-,TRBV30,TRBJ1-2,-,TGTGCCTGGAGTCGGGCGGACGGTAACTATGGCTACACCTTC,CAWSRADGNYGYTF
-,TRBV5-4,TRBJ1-1,-,TGTGCCAGCAGCCTCCCGGACGGGAACACTGAAGCTTTCTTT,CASSLPDGNTEAFF
TRBD1,TRBV7-3,TRBJ1-1,-,TGTGCCAGCAGCTTAAGTCGGACAGGGAGTGAAGCTTTCTTT,CASSLSRTGSEAFF
-,TRBV19,TRBJ1-1,few,TGTGCCAGCCGGGGTTTATGGGCGGTGAACACTGAAGCTTTCTTT,CASRGLWAVNTEAFF
-,TRBV4-3,TRBJ1-4,-,TGCGCCAGCAGCCAAGATTTCAGGGTAGGGGATGAAAAACTGTTTTTT,CASSQDFRVGDEKLFF
-,TRBV5-1,TRBJ2-2,-,TGCGCCAGCAGCCCGGGATCTTGGGGGATGAACACCGGGGAGCTGTTTTTT,CASSPGSWGMNTGELFF
-,TRBV20-1,TRBJ1-1,few,TGCAGTGCTAGGCGCACTGAAGCTTTCTTT,CSARRTEAFF
TRBD1,TRBV5-6,TRBJ2-7,-,TGTGCCAGCAGTCGGCCGGGACAGGGATCCTACGAGCAGTACTTC,CASSRPGQGSYEQYF
-,TRBV4-1,TRBJ1-4,-,TGCGCCAGCAGCCTCGGCGGGGGCGTTAATGAAAAACTGTTTTTT,CASSLGGGVNEKLFF
-,TRBV15,TRBJ1-2,-,TGTGCCACCAGCAGATCCGTAAGGGACCGGAATGGCTACACCTTC,CATSRSVRDRNGYTF
-,TRBV4-2,TRBJ1-2,-,TGTGCCAGCAGCCAAGGTCAAGGCGACAATTATGGCTACACCTTC,CASSQGQGDNYGYTF
-,TRBV7-3,TRBJ2-3,few,TGTGCCAGCAGCTTAGTACCCTCAAGCACAGATACGCAGTATTTT,CASSLVPSSTDTQYF
TRBD1,TRBV7-9,TRBJ2-2,-,TGTGCCAGCATCCCCGACAGGGTCACCGGGGAGCTGTTTTTT,CASIPDRVTGELFF
-,TRBV13,TRBJ1-1,-,TGTGCCAGCAGGATAACACTCAACACTGAAGCTTTCTTT,CASRITLNTEAFF
-,TRBV27,TRBJ1-3,once,TGTGCCAGCAGTTCTGACTCTGGAAACACCATATATTTT,CASSSDSGNTIYF
-,TRBV27,TRBJ2-1,-,TGTGCCAGCAGCGAACGAGACAATGAGCAGTTCTTC,CASSERDNEQFF
TRBD1,TRBV6-6,TRBJ2-5,-,TGTGCCACCGGACAGGGGGGGCGAGAGACCCAGTACTTC,CATGQGGRETQYF
TRBD2,TRBV19,TRBJ2-7,-,TGTGCCAGTAGTAGCGGGGGGGCCATGGGCTACGAGCAGTACTTC,CASSSGGAMGYEQYF
-,TRBV5-1,TRBJ2-5,-,TGCGCCAGCAGCTTGGCCTTGGGCCCACAAGAGACCCAGTACTTC,CASSLALGPQETQYF
TRBD1,TRBV7-3,TRBJ2-1,few,TGTGCCAGCAGCACTGGGACAGGGAGTGGGAATGAGCAGTTCTTC,CASSTGTGSGNEQFF
-,TRBV27,TRBJ1-5,-,TGTGCCAGCCCGCTGGGGCAGCCCCAGCATTTT,CASPLGQPQHF
TRBD1,TRBV6-6,TRBJ1-3,-,TGTGCCAGCAGTAGACAGGGACTCGGAAACACCATATATTTT,CASSRQGLGNTIYF
-,TRBV20-1,TRBJ1-1,-,TGCAGTCCCGTCGGGGGCGAAGCTTTCTTT,CSPVGGEAFF
-,TRBV9,TRBJ1-4,-,TGTGCCAGCAGCGTAGGGGGACGGAGTGAAAAACTGTTTTTT,CASSVGGRSEKLFF